These 7 T cell receptor beta chains came from one sample sequenced in a study of shared clonotypes between healthy human individuals. Measured with immunoSEQ multiplex PCR; TCRdb has only the in-frame clones, and not every one. The sample yields roughly 2,500,000 clones, 93% seen once. Sequencing was done on a sample of naive CD4+ T cells from PBMCs. Subset reported: CD45RA+ positively selected. These receptors originate from a man aged 18 to 30 in good health. Some clones in this sample may be carry-over from other donors' samples.

V usage is TRBV18 and J usage is TRBJ1-5, with D perhaps TRBD1 (5 bases). This CDR3 contains 14 residues. Deletions cut 0 bases from V and 3 bases from J, with 6 bases between. Germline V gene lookup returns CDR1 KGHSH and CDR2 LQKENI. CDR3 coding DNA: TGTGCCAGCTCACCACCGGGGCTCAATCAGCCCCAGCATTTT. Protein: CASSPPGLNQPQHF.

The gene calls are TRBV27 and TRBJ2-1; TRBD2 might be the D (5 bases). CDR1 MNHEY and CDR2 SMNVEV come from the germline V gene (reference sequence). This CDR3 comprises 14 residues. The ends were cut back, 7 bases at V and 0 bases at J, with 10 bases in the middle. The CDR3 reads CASNRGSSYNEQFF. The CDR3 coding sequence is TGTGCCAGCAACCGGGGAAGCTCCTACAATGAGCAGTTCTTC.

Written as DNA, the CDR3 is TGTGCCATCAGTGAGTCGTGGCAGAACACTGAAGCTTTCTTT. Translated, it gives CAISESWQNTEAFF. The chain couples TRBV10-3 to TRBJ1-1, with unresolved D. Germline values: CDR1 ENHRY, CDR2 SYGVKD. The V end lost 0 bases, the J end lost 1 base, and 6 bases lay between the germline ends. This CDR3 contains 14 residues.

This rearrangement joins TRBV6-5 to TRBJ2-1, with a possible D match to TRBD2 (6 bases). CDR1 and CDR2 from the germline V gene are MNHEY and SVGAGI. This CDR3 has 16 amino acids. Trimming pared 4 bases from V and 3 bases from J, leaving 16 bases between. The CDR3 sequence: CASSSGADLGYNEQFF. CDR3 in DNA: TGTGCCAGCAGTTCGGGAGCCGACTTGGGCTACAATGAGCAGTTCTTC.

CDR3 DNA: TGTGCCAGCAGTGAAGCAGCAAGGGGGGGTGAAAAACTGTTTTTT. Protein: CASSEAARGGEKLFF. The chain links TRBV2 to TRBJ1-4; a possible D gene is TRBD1 (6 bases). V lost 0 bases, J lost 7 bases, and 12 bases lay in between. The CDR3 loop spans 15 amino acids. From germline, CDR1 is SNHLY and CDR2 FYNNEI.

In its sample, this clone was seen a few times. CDR3 sequence: CSVAQGRNTEAFF. The CDR3 DNA follows: TGCAGCGTGGCGCAGGGAAGGAACACTGAAGCTTTCTTT. The chain uses TRBV29-1 and TRBJ1-1; D possibly corresponds to TRBD1 (5 bases). CDR3 length: 13 residues. With 6 bases removed from V and 1 base from J, the gap between germline ends came to 12 bases. Germline CDR1 SQVTM, CDR2 ANQGSEA.

The J gene is TRBJ2-6, the V gene TRBV5-4; possibly TRBD1 for D (5 bases). V was trimmed by 4 bases and J by 3 bases, leaving 11 bases between them. CDR3 length: 15 amino acids. The germline gives CDR1 SGHNT, CDR2 YYREEE (reference sequence). CDR3 residues: CASSLRARGANVLTF. CDR3 DNA sequence: TGTGCCAGCAGCCTCAGGGCACGTGGGGCCAACGTCCTGACTTTC.